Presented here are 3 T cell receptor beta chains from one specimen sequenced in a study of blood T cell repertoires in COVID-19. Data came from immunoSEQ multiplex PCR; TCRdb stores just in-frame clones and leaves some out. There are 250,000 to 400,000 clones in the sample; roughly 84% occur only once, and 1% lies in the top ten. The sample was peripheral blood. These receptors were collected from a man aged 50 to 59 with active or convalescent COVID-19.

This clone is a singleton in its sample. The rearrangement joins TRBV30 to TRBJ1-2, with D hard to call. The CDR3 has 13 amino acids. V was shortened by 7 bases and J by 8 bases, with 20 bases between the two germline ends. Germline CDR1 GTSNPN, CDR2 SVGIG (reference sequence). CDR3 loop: CALESMETLGYTF. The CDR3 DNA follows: TGTGCCTTGGAGTCGATGGAGACGTTGGGCTACACCTTC.

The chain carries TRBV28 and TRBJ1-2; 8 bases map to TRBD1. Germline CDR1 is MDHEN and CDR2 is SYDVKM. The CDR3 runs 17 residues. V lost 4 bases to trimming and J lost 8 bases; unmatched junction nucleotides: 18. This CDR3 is CASSSPGTGRPFRGYTF. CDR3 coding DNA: TGTGCCAGCAGTTCTCCCGGGACAGGCCGTCCCTTTCGCGGCTACACCTTC.

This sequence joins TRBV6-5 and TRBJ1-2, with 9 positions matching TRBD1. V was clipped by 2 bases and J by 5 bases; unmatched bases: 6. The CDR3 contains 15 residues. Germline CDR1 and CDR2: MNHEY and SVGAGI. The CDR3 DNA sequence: TGTGCCAGCAGTTACGGCGGGACAGGGATTTATGGCTACACCTTC. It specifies CASSYGGTGIYGYTF.